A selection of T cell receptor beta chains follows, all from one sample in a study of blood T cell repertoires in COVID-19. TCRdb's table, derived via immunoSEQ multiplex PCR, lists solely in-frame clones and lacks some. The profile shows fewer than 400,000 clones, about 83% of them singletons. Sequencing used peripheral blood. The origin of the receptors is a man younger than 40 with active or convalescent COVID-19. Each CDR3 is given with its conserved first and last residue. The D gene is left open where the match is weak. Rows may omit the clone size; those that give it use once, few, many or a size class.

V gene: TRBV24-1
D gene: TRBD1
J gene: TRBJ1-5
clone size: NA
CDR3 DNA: TGTGCCACCAGTGGAGGACAGGGGGCGACTGGTAGCAATCAGCCCCAGCATTTT
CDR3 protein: CATSGGQGATGSNQPQHF

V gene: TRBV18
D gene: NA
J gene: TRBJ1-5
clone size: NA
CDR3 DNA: TGTGCCAGCTCACCAGAGGGGGTCAGACTTAATCAGCCCCAGCATTTT
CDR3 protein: CASSPEGVRLNQPQHF

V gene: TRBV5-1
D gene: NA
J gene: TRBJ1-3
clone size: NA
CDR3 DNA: TGCGCCAGCAGCCTTAATGTTGGGGGGGCTACTGGAAACACCATATATTTT
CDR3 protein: CASSLNVGGATGNTIYF

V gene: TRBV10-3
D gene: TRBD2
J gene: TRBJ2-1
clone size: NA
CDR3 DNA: TGTGCCATCAGTGAATGGAGGCGTCAAGCGGGGTCCCTCGGGGAGCAGTTCTTC
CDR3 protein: CAISEWRRQAGSLGEQFF

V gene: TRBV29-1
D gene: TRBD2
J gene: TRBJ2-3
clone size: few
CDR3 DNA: TGCAGCGTTGAAGGGACTAGCGGACGAGACGCAGATACGCAGTATTTT
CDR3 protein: CSVEGTSGRDADTQYF

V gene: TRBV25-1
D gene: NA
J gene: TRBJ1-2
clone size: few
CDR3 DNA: TGTGCCAGCACCCGCGAAGTATCAGGGGGCTACACCTTC
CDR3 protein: CASTREVSGGYTF

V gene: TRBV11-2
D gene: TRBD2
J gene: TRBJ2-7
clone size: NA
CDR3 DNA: TGTGCCAGCAGCTTAGATCAGCAGCCAGCGGGAGGCTACGAGCAGTACTTC
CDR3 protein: CASSLDQQPAGGYEQYF

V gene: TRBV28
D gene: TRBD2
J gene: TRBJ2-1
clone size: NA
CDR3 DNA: TGTGCCAGCAGCCCCGGACTAGCGGGAGCCGGGGAGCAGTTCTTC
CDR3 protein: CASSPGLAGAGEQFF

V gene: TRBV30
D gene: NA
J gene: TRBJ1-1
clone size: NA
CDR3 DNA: TGTGCCTGGAGTCCGGGGGGGAACACTGAAGCTTTCTTT
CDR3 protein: CAWSPGGNTEAFF

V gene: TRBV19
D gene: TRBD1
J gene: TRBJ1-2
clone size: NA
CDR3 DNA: TGTGCCAGTGGGACAGGGCGAGCTAACTATGGCTACACCTTC
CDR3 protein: CASGTGRANYGYTF

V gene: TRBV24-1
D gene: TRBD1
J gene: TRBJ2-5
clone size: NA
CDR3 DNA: TGTGCCACCAGTGATTTGCCAGGGGGAAAAGAGACCCAGTACTTC
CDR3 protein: CATSDLPGGKETQYF

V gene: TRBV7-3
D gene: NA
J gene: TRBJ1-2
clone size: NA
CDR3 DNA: TGTGCCAGCAGCCCTTCCCGTGTCAGGGGTGGTCACTATGGCTACACCTTC
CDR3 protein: CASSPSRVRGGHYGYTF

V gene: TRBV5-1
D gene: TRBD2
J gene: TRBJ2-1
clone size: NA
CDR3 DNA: TGCGCCAGCAGCTTGTTAACTAGCGGGGGGACCAATGAGCAGTTCTTC
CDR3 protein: CASSLLTSGGTNEQFF

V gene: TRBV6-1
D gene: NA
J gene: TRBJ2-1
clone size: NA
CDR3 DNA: TGTGCCAGCAGTGAAGCACGGGGAAATGAGCAGTTCTTC
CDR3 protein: CASSEARGNEQFF

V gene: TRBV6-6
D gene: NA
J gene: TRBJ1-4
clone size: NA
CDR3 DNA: TGTGCCAGCAGCCTTTTGAATGAAAAACTGTTTTTT
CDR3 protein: CASSLLNEKLFF

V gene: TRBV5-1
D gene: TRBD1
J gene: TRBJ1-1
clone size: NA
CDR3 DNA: TGCGCCAGCAGCTTGACGGGACAGGGGTTCATGAACACTGAAGCTTTCTTT
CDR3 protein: CASSLTGQGFMNTEAFF

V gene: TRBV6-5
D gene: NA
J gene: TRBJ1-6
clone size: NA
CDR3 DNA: TGTGCCACCGGACAGTCTTCAGGGGCCTATTCACCCCTCCACTTT
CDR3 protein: CATGQSSGAYSPLHF

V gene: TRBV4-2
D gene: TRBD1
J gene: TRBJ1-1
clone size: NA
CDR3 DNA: TGTGCCAGCAGCCATTGGGGACAGGGAATCATGAACACTGAAGCTTTCTTT
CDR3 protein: CASSHWGQGIMNTEAFF

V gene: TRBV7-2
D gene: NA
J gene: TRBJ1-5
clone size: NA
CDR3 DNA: TGTGCCAGCAGCTGGGGGCAGGGACCGGAGCATTTT
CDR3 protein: CASSWGQGPEHF

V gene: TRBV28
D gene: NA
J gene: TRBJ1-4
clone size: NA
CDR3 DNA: TGTGCCAGCTCCTCGTTCGCTGGCCTTAATGAAAAACTGTTTTTT
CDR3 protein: CASSSFAGLNEKLFF

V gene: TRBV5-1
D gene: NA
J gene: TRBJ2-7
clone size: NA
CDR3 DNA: TGCGCCAGCAGTTTTTCCGGGTTGGCCTACGAGCAGTACTTC
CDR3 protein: CASSFSGLAYEQYF

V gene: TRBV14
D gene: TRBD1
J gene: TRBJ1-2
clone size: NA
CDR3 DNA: TGTGCCAGCAGCGATTGGACAGGGGGCTATGGCTACACCTTC
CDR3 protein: CASSDWTGGYGYTF

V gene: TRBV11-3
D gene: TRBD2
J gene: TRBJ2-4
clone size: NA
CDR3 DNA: TGTGCCAGCAGCATCCTAGCGGGAGTAGCCAAAAACATTCAGTACTTC
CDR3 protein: CASSILAGVAKNIQYF

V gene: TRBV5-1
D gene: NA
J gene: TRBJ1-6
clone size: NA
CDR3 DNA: TGCGCCAGCAGCAGCGTGACCGATTCACCCCTCCACTTT
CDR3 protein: CASSSVTDSPLHF

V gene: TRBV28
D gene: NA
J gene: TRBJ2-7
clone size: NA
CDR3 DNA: TGTGCCAGCAGTTTACCCTACTTAAACGAGCAGTACTTC
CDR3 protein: CASSLPYLNEQYF